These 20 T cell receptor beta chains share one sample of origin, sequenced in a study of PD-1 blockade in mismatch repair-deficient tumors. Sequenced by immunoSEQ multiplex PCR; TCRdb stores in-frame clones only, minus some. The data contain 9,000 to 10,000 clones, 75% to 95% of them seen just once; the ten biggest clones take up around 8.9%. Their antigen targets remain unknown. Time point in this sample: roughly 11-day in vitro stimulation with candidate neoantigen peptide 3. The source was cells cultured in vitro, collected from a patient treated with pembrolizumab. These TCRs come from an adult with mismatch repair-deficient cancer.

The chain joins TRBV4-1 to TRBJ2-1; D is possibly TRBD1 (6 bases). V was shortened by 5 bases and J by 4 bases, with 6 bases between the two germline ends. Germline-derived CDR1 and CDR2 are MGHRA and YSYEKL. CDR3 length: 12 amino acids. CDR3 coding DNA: TGCGCCAGCAGCAGGGGGTACAATGAGCAGTTCTTC. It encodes CASSRGYNEQFF.

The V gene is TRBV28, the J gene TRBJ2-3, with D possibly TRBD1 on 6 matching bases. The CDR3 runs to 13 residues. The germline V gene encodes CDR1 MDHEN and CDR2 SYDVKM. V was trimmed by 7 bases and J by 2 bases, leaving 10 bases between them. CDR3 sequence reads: CASNWDNTDTQYF. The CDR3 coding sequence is TGTGCCAGCAACTGGGACAACACAGATACGCAGTATTTT.

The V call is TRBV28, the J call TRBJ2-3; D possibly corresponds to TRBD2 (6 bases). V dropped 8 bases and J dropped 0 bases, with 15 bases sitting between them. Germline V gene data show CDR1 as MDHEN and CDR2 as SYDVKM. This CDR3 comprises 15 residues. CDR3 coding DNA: TGTGCCAGCGGGGACGGGAGAAGAAGCACAGATACGCAGTATTTT. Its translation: CASGDGRRSTDTQYF. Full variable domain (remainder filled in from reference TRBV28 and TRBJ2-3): DVKVTQSSRYLVKRTGEKVFLECVQDMDHENMFWYRQDPGLGLRLIYFSYDVKMKEKGDIPEGYSVSREKKERFSLILESASTNQTSMYLCASGDGRRSTDTQYFGPGTRLTVL.

CDR3 coding DNA: TGTGCCAGCAGCCTGGGACAGGGGGCTTCCAATGAGCAGTTCTTC. It specifies CASSLGQGASNEQFF. The chain carries TRBV5-5 and TRBJ2-1; 12 nucleotides agree with TRBD1. With V trimmed by 4 bases and J by 6 bases, 5 bases remained unmatched. The CDR3 consists of 15 residues. Germline CDR1 is SGHKS and CDR2 is YYEKEE (reference sequence).

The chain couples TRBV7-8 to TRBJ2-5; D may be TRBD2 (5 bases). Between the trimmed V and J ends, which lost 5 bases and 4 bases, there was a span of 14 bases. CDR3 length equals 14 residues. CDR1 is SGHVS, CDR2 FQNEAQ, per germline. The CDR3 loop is CASSPRRAPETQYF. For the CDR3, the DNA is TGTGCCAGCAGCCCCCGGCGGGCCCCAGAGACCCAGTACTTC. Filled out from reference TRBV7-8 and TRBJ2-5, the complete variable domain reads GAGVSQSPRYKVAKRGQDVALRCDPISGHVSLFWYQQALGQGPEFLTYFQNEAQLDKSGLPSDRFFAERPEGSVSTLKIQRTQQEDSAVYLCASSPRRAPETQYFGPGTRLLVL.

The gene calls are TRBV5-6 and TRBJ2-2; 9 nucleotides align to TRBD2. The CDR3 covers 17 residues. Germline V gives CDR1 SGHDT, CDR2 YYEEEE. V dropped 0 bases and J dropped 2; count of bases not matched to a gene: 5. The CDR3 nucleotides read TGTGCCAGCAGCTTGGCCGGTCTAGCGGGAAACACCGGGGAGCTGTTTTTT. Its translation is CASSLAGLAGNTGELFF.

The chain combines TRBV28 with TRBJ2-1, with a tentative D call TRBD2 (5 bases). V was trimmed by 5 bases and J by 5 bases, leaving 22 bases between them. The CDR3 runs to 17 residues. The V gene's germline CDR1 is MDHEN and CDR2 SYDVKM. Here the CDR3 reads CASSTGTGRVYDNEQFF. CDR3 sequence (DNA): TGTGCCAGCAGTACGGGAACGGGAAGGGTATATGACAATGAGCAGTTCTTC.

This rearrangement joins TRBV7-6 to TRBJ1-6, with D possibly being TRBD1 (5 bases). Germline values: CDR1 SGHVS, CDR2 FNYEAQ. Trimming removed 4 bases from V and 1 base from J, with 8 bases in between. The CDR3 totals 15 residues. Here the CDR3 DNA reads TGTGCCAGCAGCTGGGGGAAGTCCTATAATTCACCCCTCCACTTT. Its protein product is CASSWGKSYNSPLHF.

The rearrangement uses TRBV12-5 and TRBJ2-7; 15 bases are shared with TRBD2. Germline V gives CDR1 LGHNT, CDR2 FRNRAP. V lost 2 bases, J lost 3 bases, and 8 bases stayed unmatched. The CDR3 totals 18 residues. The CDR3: CASGLLRTSGRVVYEQYF. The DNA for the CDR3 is TGTGCTAGTGGTTTGCTTAGGACTAGCGGGAGGGTGGTCTACGAGCAGTACTTC.

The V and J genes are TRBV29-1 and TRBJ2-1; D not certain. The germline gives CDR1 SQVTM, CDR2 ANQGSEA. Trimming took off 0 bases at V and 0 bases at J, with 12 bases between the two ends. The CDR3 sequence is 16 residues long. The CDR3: CSVEDPGSSSYNEQFF. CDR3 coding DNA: TGCAGCGTTGAAGATCCCGGGTCAAGCTCCTACAATGAGCAGTTCTTC.

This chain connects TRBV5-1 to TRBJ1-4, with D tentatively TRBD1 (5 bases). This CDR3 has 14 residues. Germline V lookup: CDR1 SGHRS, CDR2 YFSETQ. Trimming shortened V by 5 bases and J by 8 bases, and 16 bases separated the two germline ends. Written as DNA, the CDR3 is TGCGCCAGCAGTTCTGGAGGGGTTGGGGAAAAACTGTTTTTT. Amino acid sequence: CASSSGGVGEKLFF.

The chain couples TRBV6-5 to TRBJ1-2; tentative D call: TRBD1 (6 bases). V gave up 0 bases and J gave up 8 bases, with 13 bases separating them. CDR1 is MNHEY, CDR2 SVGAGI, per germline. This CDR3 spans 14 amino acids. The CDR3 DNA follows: TGTGCCAGCAGTTACTCGACCAGGGGCAACGGCTACACCTTC. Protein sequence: CASSYSTRGNGYTF.

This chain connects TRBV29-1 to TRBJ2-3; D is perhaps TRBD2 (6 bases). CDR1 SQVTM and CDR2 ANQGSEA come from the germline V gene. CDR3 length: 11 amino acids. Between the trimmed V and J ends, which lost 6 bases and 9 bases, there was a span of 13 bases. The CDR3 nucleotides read TGCAGCGTGTACACTAGCCGCACGCAGTATTTT. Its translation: CSVYTSRTQYF.

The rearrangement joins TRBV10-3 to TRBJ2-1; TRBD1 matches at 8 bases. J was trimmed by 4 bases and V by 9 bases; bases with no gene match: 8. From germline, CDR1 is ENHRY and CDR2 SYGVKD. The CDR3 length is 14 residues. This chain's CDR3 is CAIGTGGSYNEQFF. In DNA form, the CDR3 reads TGTGCCATAGGAACAGGGGGAAGTTACAATGAGCAGTTCTTC.

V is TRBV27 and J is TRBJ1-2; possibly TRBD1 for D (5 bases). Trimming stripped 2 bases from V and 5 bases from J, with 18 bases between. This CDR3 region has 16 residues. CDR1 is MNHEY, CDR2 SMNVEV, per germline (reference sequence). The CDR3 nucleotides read TGTGCCAGCAGTTTAGGGTGGCGGGTGGGGGAGTATGGCTACACCTTC. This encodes CASSLGWRVGEYGYTF.

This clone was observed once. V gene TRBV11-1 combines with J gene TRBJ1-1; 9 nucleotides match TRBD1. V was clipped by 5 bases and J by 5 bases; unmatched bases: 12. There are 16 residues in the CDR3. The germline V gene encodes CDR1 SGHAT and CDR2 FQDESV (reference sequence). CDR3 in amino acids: CASSPGQGRRGTEAFF. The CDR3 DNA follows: TGTGCCAGCAGCCCCGGACAGGGGCGAAGGGGAACTGAAGCTTTCTTT.

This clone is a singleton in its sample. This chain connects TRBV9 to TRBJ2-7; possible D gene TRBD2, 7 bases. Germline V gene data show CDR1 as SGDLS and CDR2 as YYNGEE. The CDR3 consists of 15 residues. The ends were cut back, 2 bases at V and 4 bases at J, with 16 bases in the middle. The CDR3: CASSVGAGAGYEQYF. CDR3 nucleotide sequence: TGTGCCAGCAGCGTGGGGGCGGGGGCAGGATACGAGCAGTACTTC.

In DNA, the CDR3 is TGCGCCAGCAGCTTCCAGGGGGCTAGTGAGCAGTTCTTC. Translating it yields CASSFQGASEQFF. This chain uses TRBV5-1 with TRBJ2-1; 8 bases are shared with TRBD1. The trim removed 2 bases at V and 9 bases at J, leaving 4 bases unmatched. This CDR3 has 13 amino acids. Germline CDR1 SGHRS, CDR2 YFSETQ.

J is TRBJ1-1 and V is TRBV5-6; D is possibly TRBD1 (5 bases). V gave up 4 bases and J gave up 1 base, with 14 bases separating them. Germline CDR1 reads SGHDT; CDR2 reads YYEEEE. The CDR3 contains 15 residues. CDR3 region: CASSPEPGQNTEAFF. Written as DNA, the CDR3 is TGTGCCAGCAGCCCGGAACCAGGACAGAACACTGAAGCTTTCTTT.

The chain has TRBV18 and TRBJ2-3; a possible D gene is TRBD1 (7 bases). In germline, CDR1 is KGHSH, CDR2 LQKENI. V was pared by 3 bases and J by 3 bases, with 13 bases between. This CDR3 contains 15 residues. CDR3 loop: CASSPVQGRTDTQYF. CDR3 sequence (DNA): TGTGCCAGCTCACCCGTACAGGGGAGGACAGATACGCAGTATTTT.